One sample yielded the 13 T cell receptor beta chains listed below, sequenced in a study of blood T cell repertoires in COVID-19. Using immunoSEQ multiplex PCR, the repertoire was profiled, and TCRdb retains in-frame clones only, with some absent. The sample carries 230,000 or so clones, more than 80% recorded once. Sequenced: PBMCs or T cells enriched from blood (not recorded which). These TCRs come from a middle-aged woman with acute COVID-19.

Concerning this clone: The CDR3 carries no conserved terminal phenylalanine or tryptophan, so it likely arises from a read error. This sequence joins TRBV10-3 and TRBJ1-2, with D perhaps TRBD1 (6 bases). CDR3 length: 12 amino acids. V was pared by 3 bases and J by 8 bases, with 10 bases between. Germline CDR1 is ENHRY and CDR2 is SYGVKD. The CDR3 DNA follows: TGTGCCATCAGTGACGGTCAGGGGGGCTACACCTGC. Its translation is CAISDGQGGYTC.

J is TRBJ1-3 and V is TRBV9; D not certain. The CDR3 is 17 amino acids. Germline CDR1 SGDLS, CDR2 YYNGEE. Trimming pared 4 bases from V and 2 bases from J, leaving 19 bases between. CDR3 amino acids: CASSRTSPLSPGNTIYF. CDR3 nucleotide sequence: TGTGCCAGCAGCCGTACATCCCCCCTCAGTCCTGGAAACACCATATATTTT.

The chain combines TRBV27 with TRBJ1-6, with D uncertain. CDR3 length: 14 amino acids. Germline CDR1 reads MNHEY; CDR2 reads SMNVEV (reference sequence). V lost 6 bases and J 5 bases, leaving 11 bases between the germline ends. CDR3 in amino acids: CASRVDGNNSPLHF. CDR3 bases: TGTGCCAGCAGGGTGGACGGGAATAATTCACCCCTCCACTTT.

The rearrangement uses TRBV4-2 and TRBJ2-3; the D gene is possibly TRBD2 (7 bases). Trimming shortened V by 1 base and J by 4 bases, and 15 bases separated the two germline ends. The CDR3 covers 16 residues. Germline CDR1 LGHNA, CDR2 YNFKEQ. The CDR3 here is CASSQVRGGRADTQYF. In nucleotides, the CDR3 is TGTGCCAGCAGCCAAGTGAGGGGGGGCCGAGCAGATACGCAGTATTTT.

The rearrangement joins TRBV2 to TRBJ2-5; 13 bases align to TRBD2. Germline V gives CDR1 SNHLY, CDR2 FYNNEI. The CDR3 covers 18 residues. Trimming cost V 2 bases and J 7 bases; bases outside gene matches: 13. The CDR3 loop reads CASSENLGTSGARRTQYF. CDR3 coding DNA: TGTGCCAGCAGTGAAAACCTCGGGACTAGCGGGGCCCGCAGGACCCAGTACTTC.

The genes are TRBV7-8 and TRBJ1-2; maybe TRBD1 (5 bases). V was pared by 0 bases and J by 4 bases, with 12 bases between. Germline values: CDR1 SGHVS, CDR2 FQNEAQ. The CDR3 contains 15 residues. The CDR3 DNA reads as TGTGCCAGCAGCTTAGCAGGGGTAGATAGCTATGGCTACACCTTC. Protein product: CASSLAGVDSYGYTF.

V and J are TRBV18 and TRBJ1-1; D remains unclear. Germline CDR1 KGHSH, CDR2 LQKENI. This CDR3 spans 14 amino acids. V lost 3 bases and J lost 2, with 10 bases in between. CDR3 in DNA: TGTGCCAGCTCACCTCCCCAAGCCAACACTGAAGCTTTCTTT. This sequence encodes CASSPPQANTEAFF.

The rearrangement links TRBV7-8 to TRBJ1-5; D perhaps matches TRBD1 (5 bases). This CDR3 spans 17 amino acids. Looked up from germline, CDR1 is SGHVS and CDR2 is FQNEAQ. V shed 5 bases and J shed 0 bases, with 17 bases lying between them. CDR3 nucleotides: TGTGCCAGCAGCCCGATCTGGGGGGGAGATAGCAATCAGCCCCAGCATTTT. This gives the protein CASSPIWGGDSNQPQHF. Looking up the rest from reference TRBV7-8 and TRBJ1-5 gives the full variable domain: GAGVSQSPRYKVAKRGQDVALRCDPISGHVSLFWYQQALGQGPEFLTYFQNEAQLDKSGLPSDRFFAERPEGSVSTLKIQRTQQEDSAVYLCASSPIWGGDSNQPQHFGDGTRLSIL.

The V gene is TRBV4-1, the J gene TRBJ1-3; 9 bases align to TRBD1. Unmatched junction bases numbered 2, after V lost 0 bases and J lost 2 bases. Per the germline V gene, CDR1 is MGHRA and CDR2 is YSYEKL. CDR3 length: 16 amino acids. As DNA, the CDR3 is TGCGCCAGCAGCCAAGACGGGACAGGGACTGGAAACACCATATATTTT. This codes for CASSQDGTGTGNTIYF.

The chain combines TRBV5-6 with TRBJ1-1; D gene unclear. The CDR3 covers 14 residues. Trimming removed 1 base from V and 3 bases from J, with 10 bases in between. Germline V gene lookup returns CDR1 SGHDT and CDR2 YYEEEE. In DNA form, the CDR3 reads TGTGCCAGCAGCTTGAGAAACGGGGACACTGAAGCTTTCTTT. Translating gives CASSLRNGDTEAFF.

This chain uses TRBV27 with TRBJ1-1, with 10 bases fitting TRBD1. The CDR3 totals 16 residues. With V trimmed by 5 bases and J by 1 base, 7 bases remained unmatched. CDR1 MNHEY and CDR2 SMNVEV come from the germline V gene (reference sequence). The CDR3 sequence is CASSGAGTGENTEAFF. As DNA, the CDR3 is TGTGCCAGCAGTGGGGCCGGGACAGGGGAGAACACTGAAGCTTTCTTT.

The chain carries TRBV12-3 or TRBV12-4 and TRBJ1-2, with 7 bases identical to TRBD1. The length of the CDR3 is 12 residues. After removal of 6 bases from V and 8 bases from J, the junction contained 6 bases not matched to a gene. The CDR3 reads CASRLDRDGYTF. Here the CDR3 DNA reads TGTGCCAGCAGGCTCGACAGGGACGGCTACACCTTC.

The chain combines TRBV19 with TRBJ2-2, with a tentative D call TRBD1 (6 bases). Germline CDR1 is LNHDA and CDR2 is SQIVND (reference sequence). Trimming took off 5 bases at V and 1 base at J, with 8 bases between the two ends. The CDR3 runs to 14 residues. This CDR3 is CASSLTGNTGELFF. The CDR3 DNA sequence: TGTGCCAGTAGTCTGACAGGGAACACCGGGGAGCTGTTTTTT.